This TCR beta chain was obtained from a study of blood T cell repertoires in COVID-19. Per germline, CDR1 LGHNA and CDR2 YSLEER. There are 15 residues in the CDR3. V lost 0 bases, J lost 6 bases, and 12 bases lay in between. Assay: immunoSEQ multiplex PCR; the TCRdb copy retains only in-frame clones and omits some. The data contain under 200,000 clones, 82% of them singletons. In assigning cohorts, the study relied on participant-reported clinical history. This clone was counted between two and nine times. Sequences were obtained from PBMCs or T cells enriched from blood (not recorded which). The source is a woman aged 55 to 70 with acute COVID-19. The rearrangement links TRBV4-3 to TRBJ2-1; D is possibly TRBD1 (6 bases). The CDR3: CASSQDRTVLNEQFF. Here the CDR3 DNA reads TGCGCCAGCAGCCAAGACAGGACAGTTCTCAATGAGCAGTTCTTC.